What follows is one T cell receptor beta chain and its context. Which cohort a participant joined came from the clinical history participants gave. In the authors' methods: The assay estimated nucleated cells by amplifying reference gene primers. Some clones are missing from TCRdb's copy, which holds only in-frame ones; the method was immunoSEQ multiplex PCR. Clone size and V and J calls were adopted from that table, with D and trimming inferred from the DNA. The repertoire consists of about 400,000 clones, with just under 90% occurring once and the leading ten covering 10%. The sample originates from a study of blood T cell repertoires in COVID-19. Study summary: Samples of COVID-19 (acute and convalescent) were obtained from the United States, Italy and Spain. Sample material is recorded as cDNA or gDNA derived from T cells, B-cell-depleted T cells, or PBMCs.

The CDR3 covers 15 residues. Trimming removed 3 bases from V and 4 bases from J; junction bases left unmatched: 7. Looked up from germline, CDR1 is LGHNA and CDR2 is YSLEER. This sequence joins TRBV4-3 and TRBJ1-2; the match to TRBD1 covers 8 bases. The sequence was collected from a woman aged 50 to 60 who had recovered from COVID-19. The specimen was PBMCs or T cells enriched from blood (not recorded which). The CDR3 is CASSQGQDGVYGYTF. CDR3 DNA: TGCGCCAGCAGCCAGGGACAGGATGGCGTCTATGGCTACACCTTC.